One and the same sample provided the 27 T cell receptor beta chains below, sequenced in a study of blood T cell repertoires in COVID-19. TCRdb's table, derived via immunoSEQ multiplex PCR, lists solely in-frame clones and lacks some. This sample has about 180,000 clones; around 86% occur once, and the top ten carry approximately 2.9%. Sample: peripheral blood. The receptors come from a woman aged 25 to 39 with active or convalescent COVID-19.

V is TRBV7-2 and J is TRBJ2-7; D possibly corresponds to TRBD2 (6 bases). CDR3 length: 16 residues. Trimming removed 1 base from V and 0 bases from J, with 13 bases in between. The germline V gene has CDR1 SGHTA and CDR2 FQGNSA. The DNA of the CDR3 is TGTGCCAGCAGCTTAGGGGGGGACCTCCTCTCCTACGAGCAGTACTTC. It encodes CASSLGGDLLSYEQYF.

CDR3 amino acids: CASSLSPLWEVPYEQYF. The CDR3 DNA sequence: TGTGCCAGCAGTTTAAGTCCTTTGTGGGAGGTCCCCTACGAGCAGTACTTC. The gene calls are TRBV28 and TRBJ2-7; possible D gene TRBD2, 6 bases. CDR3 size: 17 residues. Germline V CDR1 and CDR2: MDHEN, SYDVKM. Trimming pared 2 bases from V and 2 bases from J, leaving 19 bases between.

This clone is a singleton in its sample. This chain connects TRBV7-8 to TRBJ1-1; D call uncertain. Germline V gives CDR1 SGHVS, CDR2 FQNEAQ. V was cut by 5 bases and J by 1 base, with 17 bases left in between. The CDR3 has 16 amino acids. The DNA of the CDR3 is TGTGCCAGCAGCCCCCAGGTGTGGCAGAAGAACACTGAAGCTTTCTTT. This gives the protein CASSPQVWQKNTEAFF.

The table lists this clone with a few counts. The chain joins TRBV11-2 to TRBJ1-2, with 8 bases lining up with TRBD1. With 3 bases clipped from V and 7 bases from J, the junction kept 10 bases outside the gene matches. Per germline, CDR1 SGHAT and CDR2 FQNNGV. This CDR3 comprises 15 residues. The CDR3 sequence: CASSFSNRGRSGYTF. CDR3 coding DNA: TGTGCCAGCAGCTTCTCCAACAGGGGGAGAAGTGGCTACACCTTC.

The chain employs TRBV7-8 and TRBJ2-1, with 11 bases lining up with TRBD2. The CDR3 consists of 18 residues. The V and J ends lost 1 base and 3 bases, in that order; junction bases with no gene match: 8. The germline gives CDR1 SGHVS, CDR2 FQNEAQ. CDR3 nucleotides: TGTGCCAGCAGCTTAGTTAGAAGAGGACTAGCGGGCTACAATGAGCAGTTCTTC. Its protein product is CASSLVRRGLAGYNEQFF.

The chain uses TRBV4-2 and TRBJ2-7, with 9 bases fitting TRBD2. V was pared by 3 bases and J by 4 bases, with 7 bases of the junction left unmatched. Germline V gene lookup returns CDR1 LGHNA and CDR2 YNFKEQ. This CDR3 is 15 amino acids long. Here the CDR3 reads CASSHVAGGMYEQYF. CDR3 nucleotide sequence: TGTGCCAGCAGCCATGTGGCGGGAGGGATGTACGAGCAGTACTTC.

The chain has TRBV20-1 and TRBJ2-5, with D hard to call. The V end was cut by 3 bases, the J end by 5 bases, with 25 bases between. The CDR3 has 17 residues. Germline CDR1 is DFQATT and CDR2 is SNEGSKA (reference sequence). CDR3 amino acids: CSASSVRLRLDAETQYF. The CDR3 DNA follows: TGCAGTGCTAGTTCGGTGAGGCTCCGGTTGGATGCGGAGACCCAGTACTTC.

The chain is built from TRBV19 and TRBJ2-5; D gene uncertain. With 6 bases removed from V and 4 bases from J, the gap between germline ends came to 9 bases. The length of the CDR3 is 12 residues. Germline loops: CDR1 LNHDA, CDR2 SQIVND (reference sequence). The CDR3 coding sequence is TGTGCCAGTAGCCCTACGAGAGAGACCCAGTACTTC. Its protein product is CASSPTRETQYF.

V usage is TRBV9 and J usage is TRBJ2-2; 9 bases match TRBD1. Germline V gives CDR1 SGDLS, CDR2 YYNGEE. CDR3 length: 16 amino acids. The V gene end was trimmed by 4 bases and the J gene end by 6 bases; junction bases not matched to a gene: 10. CDR3 coding DNA: TGTGCCAGCAGCACGTACAGGGGGCATGGGGCCGGGGAGCTGTTTTTT. It yields the protein CASSTYRGHGAGELFF. Complete variable domain (other parts from reference TRBV9 and TRBJ2-2): DSGVTQTPKHLITATGQRVTLRCSPRSGDLSVYWYQQSLDQGLQFLIQYYNGEERAKGNILERFSAQQFPDLHSELNLSSLELGDSALYFCASSTYRGHGAGELFFGEGSRLTVL.

This chain connects TRBV19 to TRBJ1-4; weak D call: TRBD1 (6 bases). CDR1 and CDR2 (germline): LNHDA, SQIVND (reference sequence). The CDR3 spans 15 residues. Trimming removed 9 bases at V and 4 bases at J, with 18 bases between. This chain's CDR3 is CASRSGTNSNEKLFF. DNA for the CDR3: TGTGCCAGCCGCTCCGGGACAAATAGTAATGAAAAACTGTTTTTT.

Details on this clone: Distinct nucleotide sequences in the sample also encode this CDR3. This sequence joins TRBV5-4 and TRBJ1-4; D is perhaps TRBD1 (6 bases). Trimming removed 2 bases from V and 1 base from J, with 6 bases in between. The CDR3 is 14 residues long. CDR1 and CDR2 (germline): SGHNT, YYREEE (reference sequence). CDR3 in amino acids: CASSLQGTNEKLFF. For the CDR3, the DNA is TGTGCCAGCAGCTTACAGGGAACTAATGAAAAACTGTTTTTT.

This chain joins TRBV11-2 and TRBJ2-3, with 8 positions matching TRBD1. The J segment lost 1 base and the V segment lost 5 bases, leaving 8 bases of the junction unmatched. The CDR3 loop spans 16 amino acids. Germline V gene sequence: CDR1 SGHAT, CDR2 FQNNGV. This CDR3 is CASSRRPGQGTDTQYF. In DNA, the CDR3 is TGTGCCAGCAGCCGACGCCCGGGACAGGGCACAGATACGCAGTATTTT.

The V and J genes are TRBV3-1 (or the pseudogene TRBV3-2) and TRBJ1-2; the match to TRBD1 covers 11 bases. Per germline, CDR1 LGHDT and CDR2 YNNKEL (reference sequence). This CDR3 spans 16 amino acids. Losses at the gene ends were 4 bases for V and 8 bases for J; bases not matched to a gene: 12. The CDR3 loop is CASSLGQGARGVGYTF. The CDR3 nucleotides read TGTGCCAGCAGCCTCGGACAGGGGGCGCGCGGGGTGGGCTACACCTTC.

This clone was detected only once. CDR3 amino acids: CASSPGVGASNTEAFF. The CDR3 bases are TGTGCCAGCTCACCGGGAGTGGGGGCGAGTAACACTGAAGCTTTCTTT. The chain is built from TRBV18 and TRBJ1-1; weak D call: TRBD1 (6 bases). The CDR3 extends over 16 amino acids. Germline CDR1 KGHSH, CDR2 LQKENI. Trimming took 3 bases from V and 2 from J, leaving 16 bases between them.

The chain combines TRBV6-1 with TRBJ2-1; TRBD2 matches at 7 bases. CDR1 and CDR2 (germline): MNHNS, SASEGT. V gave up 1 base and J gave up 4 bases; unmatched junction bases: 7. This CDR3 has 16 residues. The DNA for the CDR3 is TGTGCCAGCAGTGAAGTAGGAACTAGCGTTTACAATGAGCAGTTCTTC. This encodes CASSEVGTSVYNEQFF.

V is TRBV27 and J is TRBJ1-1; D possibly corresponds to TRBD1 (6 bases). The V end was cut by 3 bases, the J end by 11 bases, with 16 bases between. This CDR3 is 13 amino acids long. Germline CDR1 reads MNHEY; CDR2 reads SMNVEV (reference sequence). As DNA, the CDR3 is TGTGCCAGCAGTTTCCGGGAGGGGGGTAGGGCTTTCTTT. It yields the protein CASSFREGGRAFF.

The chain has TRBV19 and TRBJ2-2; D perhaps matches TRBD2 (6 bases). This CDR3 is built from 14 residues. With 6 bases removed from V and 3 bases from J, the gap between germline ends came to 11 bases. In germline, CDR1 is LNHDA, CDR2 SQIVND (reference sequence). CDR3 bases: TGTGCCAGTAGCACCCGGAGGGACACCGGGGAGCTGTTTTTT. Amino acid sequence: CASSTRRDTGELFF.

The gene calls are TRBV10-3 and TRBJ2-5, with 8 bases matching TRBD2. The CDR3 contains 16 residues. Per the germline V gene, CDR1 is ENHRY and CDR2 is SYGVKD. The trim removed 0 bases at V and 2 bases at J, leaving 5 bases unmatched. As DNA, the CDR3 is TGTGCCATCAGTGAGTCCAGCGGGAGCTTACAAGAGACCCAGTACTTC. It yields the protein CAISESSGSLQETQYF.

V and J are TRBV9 and TRBJ2-7; TRBD1 aligns across 7 bases. The CDR3 covers 15 residues. The trim removed 0 bases at V and 4 bases at J, leaving 7 bases unmatched. Germline CDR1 is SGDLS and CDR2 is YYNGEE. The CDR3 sequence is CASSVGTGVMYEQYF. The CDR3 DNA follows: TGTGCCAGCAGCGTAGGGACAGGAGTTATGTACGAGCAGTACTTC.

V and J are TRBV28 and TRBJ1-4, with 11 bases fitting TRBD1. The CDR3 has 13 residues. Germline assignment: CDR1 MDHEN and CDR2 SYDVKM. The V and J ends lost 5 bases and 10 bases, in that order; junction bases with no gene match: 3. The CDR3 loop is CASSPGQGVKLFF. CDR3 DNA: TGTGCCAGCAGTCCGGGACAGGGGGTAAAACTGTTTTTT.

This clone was seen only once. The chain combines TRBV11-2 with TRBJ2-1, with TRBD1 as a possible D gene (5 bases). The CDR3 has 13 amino acids. From germline, CDR1 is SGHAT and CDR2 FQNNGV. V dropped 5 bases and J dropped 5 bases, with 10 bases sitting between them. CDR3 residues: CASSQDRDNEQFF. The DNA of the CDR3 is TGTGCCAGCAGCCAAGACAGAGACAATGAGCAGTTCTTC.

The chain uses TRBV29-1 and TRBJ1-3, with D hard to call. Germline V gene sequence: CDR1 SQVTM, CDR2 ANQGSEA. The CDR3 extends over 11 amino acids. Between the trimmed V and J ends, which lost 7 bases and 3 bases, there was a span of 7 bases. CDR3 in amino acids: CSADFGNTIYF. CDR3 bases: TGCAGCGCCGACTTTGGAAACACCATATATTTT.

This chain joins TRBV11-3 and TRBJ2-1; D may be TRBD1 (6 bases). Germline V gene data show CDR1 as SGHNT and CDR2 as YENEEA. V lost 4 bases and J lost 0, with 10 bases in between. CDR3 length: 15 amino acids. CDR3 bases: TGTGCCAGCAGCTCAACAGGGAGCTCCTACAATGAGCAGTTCTTC. Amino acids: CASSSTGSSYNEQFF.

The chain is built from TRBV2 and TRBJ1-2; 7 bases are a match to TRBD1. Trimming took 6 bases from V and 2 from J; bases not matched to a gene: 3. Germline V gives CDR1 SNHLY, CDR2 FYNNEI. The CDR3 is 13 amino acids. The CDR3 loop reads CASRADRNYGYTF. The CDR3, as DNA: TGTGCCAGCAGGGCGGACAGGAACTATGGCTACACCTTC.

This clone has only a few counts. The rearrangement links TRBV19 to TRBJ1-2; D is unresolved. Germline CDR1 reads LNHDA; CDR2 reads SQIVND (reference sequence). V was pared by 1 base and J by 0 bases, with 6 bases between. The CDR3 contains 14 residues. For the CDR3, the DNA is TGTGCCAGTAGTATAGGTCATTCTAACTATGGCTACACCTTC. Its translation is CASSIGHSNYGYTF. The full variable domain, in which reference TRBV19 and TRBJ1-2 provide the parts outside the CDR3, is DGGITQSPKYLFRKEGQNVTLSCEQNLNHDAMYWYRQDPGQGLRLIYYSQIVNDFQKGDIAEGYSVSREKKESFPLTVTSAQKNPTAFYLCASSIGHSNYGYTFGSGTRLTVV.

The chain couples TRBV19 to TRBJ1-1; D call uncertain. This CDR3 comprises 16 residues. Germline values: CDR1 LNHDA, CDR2 SQIVND (reference sequence). V dropped 5 bases and J dropped 0 bases, with 16 bases sitting between them. For the CDR3, the DNA is TGTGCCAGTAGTCCCCAGGCCCCAGGCTTGAACACTGAAGCTTTCTTT. Translated, it gives CASSPQAPGLNTEAFF.

This sequence joins TRBV5-4 and TRBJ1-1, with D possibly matching TRBD1 (6 bases). From germline, CDR1 is SGHNT and CDR2 YYREEE (reference sequence). Trimming removed 3 bases from V and 5 bases from J, with 20 bases in between. The CDR3 is 16 amino acids. The CDR3 loop is CASSSAKLGAETEAFF. The CDR3 DNA sequence: TGTGCCAGCAGCTCCGCCAAGCTGGGGGCGGAAACTGAAGCTTTCTTT.